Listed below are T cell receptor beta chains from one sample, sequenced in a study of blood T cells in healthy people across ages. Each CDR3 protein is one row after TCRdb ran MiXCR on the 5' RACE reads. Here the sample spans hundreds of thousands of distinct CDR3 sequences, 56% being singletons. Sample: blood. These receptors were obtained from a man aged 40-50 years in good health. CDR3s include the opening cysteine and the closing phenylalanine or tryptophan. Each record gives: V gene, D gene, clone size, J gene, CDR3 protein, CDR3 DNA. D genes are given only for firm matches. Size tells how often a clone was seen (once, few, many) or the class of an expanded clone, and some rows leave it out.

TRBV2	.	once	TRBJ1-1	CASSVAGYGTEAFF	TGTGCCAGCAGTGTTGCGGGGTACGGCACTGAAGCTTTCTTT
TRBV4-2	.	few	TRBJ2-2	CASSQSLSVGGTGELFF	TGTGCCAGCAGCCAAAGCCTTAGTGTTGGGGGCACCGGGGAGCTGTTTTTT
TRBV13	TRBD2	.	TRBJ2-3	CASSPVTSLPDTQYF	TGTGCCAGCAGCCCAGTGACTAGCTTACCAGATACGCAGTATTTT
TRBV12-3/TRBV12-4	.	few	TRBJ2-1	CASRQKGSPTYNEQFF	TGTGCCAGCAGGCAAAAGGGGTCCCCGACCTACAATGAGCAGTTCTTC
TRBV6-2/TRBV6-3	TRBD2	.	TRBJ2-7	CASSYVGGGRTYEQYF	TGTGCCAGCAGTTACGTTGGTGGCGGGAGGACCTACGAGCAGTACTTC
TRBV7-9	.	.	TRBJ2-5	CASSLDSPETQYF	TGTGCCAGCAGCTTAGACAGCCCGGAGACCCAGTACTTC
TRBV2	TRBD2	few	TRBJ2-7	CASRAGGGRSYEQYF	TGTGCCAGCAGAGCGGGAGGCGGTCGGTCCTACGAGCAGTACTTC
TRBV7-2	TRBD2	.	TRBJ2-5	CASSRMGGGAGEQYF	TGTGCCAGCAGCCGGATGGGCGGGGGGGCAGGTGAGCAGTACTTC
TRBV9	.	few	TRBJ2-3	CASSVAGTRTDTQYF	TGTGCCAGCAGCGTAGCGGGAACTCGCACAGATACGCAGTATTTT
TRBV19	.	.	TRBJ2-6	CASSKNDRRSLSGANVLTF	TGTGCCAGTAGTAAAAATGACAGGAGATCACTCTCTGGGGCCAACGTCCTGACTTTC
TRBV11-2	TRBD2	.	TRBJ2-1	CASSRTGGFNEQFF	TGTGCCAGCAGCAGGACGGGGGGGTTCAATGAGCAGTTCTTC
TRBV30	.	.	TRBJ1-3	CAWSPRRVGGNTIYF	TGTGCCTGGAGCCCCAGGCGGGTAGGAGGAAACACCATATATTTT
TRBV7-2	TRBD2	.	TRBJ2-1	CASSLNRVGQLAGKNKEQFF	TGTGCCAGCAGCTTAAACCGGGTCGGGCAACTAGCGGGAAAAAACAAGGAGCAGTTCTTC
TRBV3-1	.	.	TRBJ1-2	CASSQVDAGYTF	TGTGCCAGCAGCCAAGTCGACGCTGGCTACACCTTC
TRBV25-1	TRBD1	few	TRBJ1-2	CASSELTGSLYGYTF	TGTGCCAGCAGTGAATTGACAGGGTCGTTGTATGGCTACACCTTC
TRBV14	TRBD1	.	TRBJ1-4	CASQQGRKEKLFF	TGTGCCAGCCAACAGGGGCGGAAGGAAAAACTGTTTTTT